Below, 29 T cell receptor beta chains from the same sample are listed, as sequenced in a study of cytomegalovirus exposure and HLA in healthy donors. Produced via immunoSEQ multiplex PCR; TCRdb's table is partial and in-frame only. There are 150,000 to 200,000 clones in the sample; approximately 83% occur only once, and 2.5% to 3% lies in the top ten. The specimen sequenced was PBMCs. All receptors derive from a woman under 30 in good health and CMV-seropositive.

CDR3 in DNA: TGTGCCAGCAGCAGCCTCACTGAAGCTTTCTTT. Protein product: CASSSLTEAFF. This chain uses TRBV5-4 with TRBJ1-1; D not certain. The V end lost 4 bases, the J end lost 4 bases, and 5 bases lay between the germline ends. In germline, CDR1 is SGHNT, CDR2 YYREEE (reference sequence). CDR3 length: 11 amino acids.

The table lists this clone with a count of one. The chain has TRBV7-2 and TRBJ2-5, with 13 nucleotides matching TRBD2. This CDR3 contains 17 residues. V lost 5 bases to trimming and J lost 4 bases; unmatched junction nucleotides: 10. Germline V gene data show CDR1 as SGHTA and CDR2 as FQGNSA. CDR3 region: CASSLVGTSGVLETQYF. The CDR3 nucleotides are TGTGCCAGCAGCCTAGTTGGGACTAGCGGGGTTTTAGAGACCCAGTACTTC.

The chain joins TRBV6-4 to TRBJ2-3, with a possible D match to TRBD2 (5 bases). V lost 4 bases and J lost 4, with 12 bases in between. The CDR3 extends over 14 amino acids. CDR1 is MRHNA and CDR2 is SNTAGT in the germline V gene. CDR3 bases: TGTGCCAGCAGTGCGGGGTCTGACGCAGATACGCAGTATTTT. It translates to CASSAGSDADTQYF.

This clone was detected once. The chain uses TRBV21-1 and TRBJ2-7; TRBD1, the table's D call, lacks a check against the DNA. TRBV21-1 is noted as a pseudogene. This CDR3 contains 17 residues. CDR3 nucleotide sequence: TGTGCCAGCAGCAAAGTATCCAGCTCAGAGGGGGAAGGCGAGCAGTACTTC. Residues: CASSKVSSSEGEGEQYF.

The rearrangement joins TRBV6-5 to TRBJ1-3; D remains ambiguous. With 10 bases removed from V and 8 bases from J, the gap between germline ends came to 15 bases. Germline V CDR1 and CDR2: MNHEY, SVGAGI. CDR3 length: 12 residues. The CDR3: CATRDSVDTIYF. CDR3 DNA: TGTGCCACCCGGGATTCCGTGGACACCATATATTTT.

The J gene is TRBJ2-2, the V gene TRBV2; 8 nucleotides match TRBD1. V trimming: 7 bases; J trimming: 1 base; junction bases outside the gene matches: 5. This CDR3 is 15 amino acids long. CDR1 SNHLY and CDR2 FYNNEI come from the germline V gene. For the CDR3, the DNA is TGTGCCAGCATGCAGGGGGCCGGGAACACCGGGGAGCTGTTTTTT. Translation: CASMQGAGNTGELFF.

Worth noting for this clone: In the same sample, other DNA sequences code for this CDR3. The chain couples TRBV5-1 to TRBJ2-2; possible D gene TRBD2, 6 bases. Germline assignment: CDR1 SGHRS and CDR2 YFSETQ. This CDR3 contains 15 residues. V gave up 4 bases and J gave up 1 base, with 11 bases separating them. The CDR3 reads CASSPGLGNTGELFF. The CDR3 DNA sequence: TGCGCCAGCAGCCCGGGACTCGGGAACACCGGGGAGCTGTTTTTT.

This clone showed up just a few times. A read error may account for a junction end that differs from germline. This sequence joins TRBV9 and TRBJ1-5; D ambiguous. The germline gives CDR1 SGDLS, CDR2 YYNGEE. This CDR3 is 13 amino acids long. DNA for the CDR3: TGTGCCAGCAGCCCGGGTCTCAATGAGCCCCAGCATTTT. Translation gives CASSPGLNEPQHF.

CDR3 DNA: TGTGCCAGCAGTTATACCCAGGCCAGCTATGGCTACACCTTC. Translating gives CASSYTQASYGYTF. The rearrangement uses TRBV27 and TRBJ1-2, with D unresolved. Trimming left V 4 bases short and J 4 bases short, with 13 bases between. The germline V gene encodes CDR1 MNHEY and CDR2 SMNVEV (reference sequence). The CDR3 covers 14 residues.

The chain has TRBV7-9 and TRBJ1-1; D not certain. Germline V gene data show CDR1 as SEHNR and CDR2 as FQNEAQ (reference sequence). Trimming shortened V by 2 bases and J by 6 bases, and 10 bases separated the two germline ends. The length of the CDR3 is 13 residues. The CDR3 sequence: CASSLREFAEAFF. CDR3 nucleotide sequence: TGTGCCAGCAGCTTAAGAGAATTTGCTGAAGCTTTCTTT.

The CDR3 protein is CASSPTGGGNTEAFF. DNA for the CDR3: TGTGCCAGCAGCCCGACAGGGGGCGGGAACACTGAAGCTTTCTTT. The chain employs TRBV5-4 and TRBJ1-1, with 10 bases identical to TRBD1. In germline, CDR1 is SGHNT, CDR2 YYREEE (reference sequence). Trimming at V came to 4 bases and at J to 1 base, leaving 4 bases not matched to a gene. The CDR3 totals 15 residues.

The chain combines TRBV9 with TRBJ1-4; D is uncertain. From germline, CDR1 is SGDLS and CDR2 YYNGEE. The CDR3 is 15 amino acids. V lost 2 bases, J lost 6 bases, and 14 bases lay in between. The CDR3, as DNA: TGTGCCAGCAGCGTGGCGGGGTGGAGGGATGAAAAACTGTTTTTT. The encoded protein is CASSVAGWRDEKLFF.

J is TRBJ2-1 and V is TRBV27; a possible D gene is TRBD1 (6 bases). The CDR3 length is 13 residues. From germline, CDR1 is MNHEY and CDR2 SMNVEV (reference sequence). The germline V and J ends were trimmed by 5 bases and 8 bases, with 13 bases remaining between them. In nucleotides, the CDR3 is TGTGCCAGCAGTCTCCAAACAGGGTATGAGCAGTTCTTC. Translation gives CASSLQTGYEQFF.

DNA of the CDR3: TGTGCCACCAGTTCCGGGATGGAGACCCAGTACTTC. Translated: CATSSGMETQYF. This chain uses TRBV15 with TRBJ2-5; D may be TRBD2 (5 bases). V lost 6 bases to trimming and J lost 5 bases, with 10 bases between them. Per germline, CDR1 LNHNV and CDR2 YYDKDF (reference sequence). The CDR3 sequence is 12 residues long.

J is TRBJ2-5 and V is TRBV5-4, with a possible D match to TRBD2 (6 bases). V was cut by 4 bases and J by 2 bases, with 18 bases left in between. Germline CDR1 SGHNT, CDR2 YYREEE (reference sequence). There are 16 residues in the CDR3. CDR3: CASSAFSRGVQETQYF. DNA for the CDR3: TGTGCCAGCAGCGCCTTCTCGCGGGGTGTGCAAGAGACCCAGTACTTC.

The chain links TRBV5-5 to TRBJ1-5; no reliable D call. The germline V gene has CDR1 SGHKS and CDR2 YYEKEE (reference sequence). The CDR3 spans 14 residues. V was pared by 1 base and J by 2 bases, with 7 bases between. CDR3 nucleotides: TGTGCCAGCAGCTTGTCCGGGGGCAATCAGCCCCAGCATTTT. Protein: CASSLSGGNQPQHF.

The rearrangement joins TRBV7-8 to TRBJ1-4; tentatively, D is TRBD1 (6 bases). This CDR3 is 15 amino acids long. The V gene lost 7 bases and the J gene lost 7 bases, with 19 bases spanning the gap. The germline V gene has CDR1 SGHVS and CDR2 FQNEAQ. The CDR3 loop is CASIGGQGQSEKLFF. CDR3 in DNA: TGTGCCAGCATCGGGGGGCAGGGGCAGAGTGAAAAACTGTTTTTT.

Notes on this clone: This likely comes from a read error, as the CDR3 has no conserved phenylalanine or tryptophan at its end. This rearrangement joins TRBV27 to TRBJ1-2; unclear D gene. Germline V gives CDR1 MNHEY, CDR2 SMNVEV (reference sequence). Trimming cost V 3 bases and J 8 bases, with 10 bases left between them. CDR3 size: 12 residues. CDR3: CASSFRGGGYTL. The CDR3 coding sequence is TGTGCCAGCAGTTTCCGGGGTGGCGGCTACACCCTC.

The V gene is TRBV9, the J gene TRBJ2-5, with 14 nucleotides matching TRBD2. Germline values: CDR1 SGDLS, CDR2 YYNGEE. Unmatched junction bases numbered 7, after V lost 4 bases and J lost 5 bases. This CDR3 spans 16 amino acids. CDR3 DNA: TGTGCCAGCAGCTTCGGGACTAGCGGGGGTTTGGAGACCCAGTACTTC. This codes for CASSFGTSGGLETQYF.

The V gene is TRBV6-1, the J gene TRBJ1-2, with D possibly being TRBD1 (5 bases). The CDR3 is 15 residues long. CDR1 and CDR2 (germline): MNHNS, SASEGT. The V end was cut by 1 base, the J end by 0 bases, with 9 bases between. CDR3 region: CASSEVLTANYGYTF. DNA of the CDR3: TGTGCCAGCAGTGAAGTTTTGACAGCTAACTATGGCTACACCTTC.

This chain connects TRBV11-2 to TRBJ2-1; no reliable D call. The ends were cut back, 1 base at V and 7 bases at J, with 11 bases in the middle. Germline V gene sequence: CDR1 SGHAT, CDR2 FQNNGV. CDR3 length: 14 amino acids. In nucleotides, the CDR3 is TGTGCCAGCAGCTTAGTGGTGGGCACTAATGAGCAGTTCTTC. This encodes CASSLVVGTNEQFF.

The gene calls are TRBV9 and TRBJ2-7; the D is unclear. The CDR3 has 13 residues. CDR1 is SGDLS, CDR2 YYNGEE, per germline. The ends were cut back, 4 bases at V and 0 bases at J, with 8 bases in the middle. The CDR3 nucleotides are TGTGCCAGCAGCCCCACCAGCTCCTACGAGCAGTACTTC. As protein: CASSPTSSYEQYF.

The chain has TRBV11-1 and TRBJ1-1; D gene ambiguous. The CDR3 spans 15 residues. CDR1 is SGHAT, CDR2 FQDESV, per germline (reference sequence). V lost 4 bases to trimming and J lost 2 bases, with 14 bases between them. CDR3 region: CASSWAPLTNTEAFF. CDR3 coding DNA: TGTGCCAGCAGCTGGGCCCCCTTAACAAACACTGAAGCTTTCTTT.

For this clone: An end of the junction differs from the germline gene, which may be a read error. The chain combines TRBV19 with TRBJ2-6; TRBD2 is a possible D gene (5 bases). Germline V gene data show CDR1 as LNHDA and CDR2 as SQIVND (reference sequence). CDR3 size: 15 residues. CDR3 loop: CASSMDRGGSNVLTF. CDR3 coding DNA: TGTGCCAGTAGTATGGACCGGGGTGGGTCCAACGTCCTGACTTTC.

The V gene is TRBV5-8, the J gene TRBJ2-3, with 12 bases fitting TRBD2. In germline, CDR1 is SGHTS, CDR2 YDEGEE. The CDR3 runs to 16 residues. J was trimmed by 6 bases and V by 1 base; bases with no gene match: 6. CDR3 nucleotide sequence: TGTGCCAGCAGCTTGTACCTAGCGGGGGGGCAGGATACGCAGTATTTT. It encodes CASSLYLAGGQDTQYF.

The rearrangement uses TRBV4-1 and TRBJ1-5, with TRBD1 matching 9 bases. Germline lookup yields CDR1 MGHRA and CDR2 YSYEKL. This CDR3 region has 16 residues. Germline trimming cut 3 bases from V and 4 bases from J; bases unmatched to any gene: 7. CDR3 bases: TGCGCCAGCAGCCAGGACAGGGGAGCGGGGAATCAGCCCCAGCATTTT. It codes for CASSQDRGAGNQPQHF.

This sequence joins TRBV6-5 and TRBJ2-7; 10 bases fit TRBD1. Germline V gene data show CDR1 as MNHEY and CDR2 as SVGAGI. V lost 8 bases to trimming and J lost 3 bases; unmatched junction nucleotides: 4. This CDR3 has 13 residues. The CDR3 sequence is CASARDRGYEQYF. DNA of the CDR3: TGTGCCAGCGCCCGGGACAGGGGCTACGAGCAGTACTTC.

This clone has a single count. This chain joins TRBV11-1 and TRBJ2-1; the D gene is possibly TRBD2 (6 bases). The CDR3 consists of 16 residues. Looked up from germline, CDR1 is SGHAT and CDR2 is FQDESV (reference sequence). Trimming removed 7 bases at V and 0 bases at J, with 16 bases between. CDR3 sequence reads: CASTKLAISSYNEQFF. The CDR3 region has the DNA TGTGCCAGCACTAAGCTAGCGATCAGCTCCTACAATGAGCAGTTCTTC. Combining the CDR3 with reference TRBV11-1 and TRBJ2-1 gives the whole variable domain EAEVAQSPRYKITEKSQAVAFWCDPISGHATLYWYRQILGQGPELLVQFQDESVVDDSQLPKDRFSAERLKGVDSTLKIQPAELGDSAMYLCASTKLAISSYNEQFFGPGTRLTVL.

This clone was observed a few times. The V and J genes are TRBV10-3 and TRBJ2-7; unclear D gene. Germline-derived CDR1 and CDR2 are ENHRY and SYGVKD. This CDR3 comprises 13 residues. Trimming took 4 bases from V and 3 from J, leaving 10 bases between them. The CDR3 reads CAISGPTNYEQYF. The DNA of the CDR3 is TGTGCCATCAGTGGGCCTACTAACTACGAGCAGTACTTC.